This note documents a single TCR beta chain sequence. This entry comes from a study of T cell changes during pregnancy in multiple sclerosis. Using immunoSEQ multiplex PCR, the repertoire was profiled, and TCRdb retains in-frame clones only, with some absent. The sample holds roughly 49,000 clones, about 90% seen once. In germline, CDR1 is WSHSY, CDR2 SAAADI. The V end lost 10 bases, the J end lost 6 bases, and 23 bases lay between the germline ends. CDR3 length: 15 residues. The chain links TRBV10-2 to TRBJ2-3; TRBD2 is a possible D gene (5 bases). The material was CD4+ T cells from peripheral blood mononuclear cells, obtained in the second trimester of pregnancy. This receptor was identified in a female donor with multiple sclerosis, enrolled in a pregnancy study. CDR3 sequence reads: CATLDSVDARDTQYF. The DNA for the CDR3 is TGCGCCACTCTCGATAGCGTTGACGCCCGGGATACGCAGTATTTT.